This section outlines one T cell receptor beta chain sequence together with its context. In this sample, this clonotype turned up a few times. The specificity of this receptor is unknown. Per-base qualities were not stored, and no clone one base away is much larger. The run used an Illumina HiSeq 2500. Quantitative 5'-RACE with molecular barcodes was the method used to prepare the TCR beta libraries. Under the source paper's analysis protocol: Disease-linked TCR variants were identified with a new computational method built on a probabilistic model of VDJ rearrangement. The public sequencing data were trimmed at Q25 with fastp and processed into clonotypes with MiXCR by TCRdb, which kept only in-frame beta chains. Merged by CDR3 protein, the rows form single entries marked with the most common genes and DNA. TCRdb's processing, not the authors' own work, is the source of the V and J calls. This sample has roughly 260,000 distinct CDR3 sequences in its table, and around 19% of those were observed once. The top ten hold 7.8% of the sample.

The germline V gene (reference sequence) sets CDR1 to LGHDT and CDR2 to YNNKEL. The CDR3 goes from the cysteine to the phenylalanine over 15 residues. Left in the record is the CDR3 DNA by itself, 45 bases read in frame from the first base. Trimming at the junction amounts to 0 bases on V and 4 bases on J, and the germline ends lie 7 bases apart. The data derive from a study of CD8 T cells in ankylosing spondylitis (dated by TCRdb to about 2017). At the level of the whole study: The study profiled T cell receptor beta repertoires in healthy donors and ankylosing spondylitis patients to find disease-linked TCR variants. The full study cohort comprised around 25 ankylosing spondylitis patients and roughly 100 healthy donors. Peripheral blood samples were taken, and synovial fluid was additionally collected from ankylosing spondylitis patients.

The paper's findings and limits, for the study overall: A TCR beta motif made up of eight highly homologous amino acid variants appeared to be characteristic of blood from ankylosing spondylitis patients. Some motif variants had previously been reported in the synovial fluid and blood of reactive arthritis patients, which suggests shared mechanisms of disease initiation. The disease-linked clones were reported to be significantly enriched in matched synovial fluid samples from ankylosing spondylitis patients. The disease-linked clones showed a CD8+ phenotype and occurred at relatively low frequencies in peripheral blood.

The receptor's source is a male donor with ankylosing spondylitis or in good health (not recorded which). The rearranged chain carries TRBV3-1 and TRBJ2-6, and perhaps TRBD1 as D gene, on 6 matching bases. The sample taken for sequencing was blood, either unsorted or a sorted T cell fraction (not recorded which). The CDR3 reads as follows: CASSQDRGGANVLTF. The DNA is TGTGCCAGCAGCCAAGACAGGGGAGGGGCCAACGTCCTGACTTTC.